Listed below are T cell receptor beta chains from one sample, sequenced in a study of T cell responses to AZD1222 COVID-19 vaccine. Sequencing was performed with immunoSEQ multiplex PCR; in TCRdb, only in-frame clones are kept and a portion is missing. In the table there are 120,000 or so clones, about nine tenths of which are singletons. The specimen was peripheral blood, collected on day 0 of AZD1222 vaccination. All receptors derive from an adult in good health. Each CDR3 is given with its conserved first and last residue. D genes are given only for firm matches.

j_call: TRBJ2-2
v_call: TRBV5-6
d_call: NA
cdr3_aa: CASSQQHLRNTGELFF

j_call: TRBJ1-1
v_call: TRBV5-1
d_call: NA
cdr3_aa: CASSLWGQGENTEAFF

j_call: TRBJ1-5
v_call: TRBV20-1
d_call: TRBD1
cdr3_aa: CSTGDNQPQHF

j_call: TRBJ1-1
v_call: TRBV10-3
d_call: NA
cdr3_aa: CAISAPGHYTEAFF

j_call: TRBJ2-7
v_call: TRBV6-5
d_call: NA
cdr3_aa: CASSYGRGLPYEQYF

j_call: TRBJ2-1
v_call: TRBV19
d_call: NA
cdr3_aa: CASSYDRSSYNEQFF

j_call: TRBJ2-3
v_call: TRBV5-1
d_call: NA
cdr3_aa: CASSTNTADTQYF

j_call: TRBJ1-4
v_call: TRBV4-2
d_call: NA
cdr3_aa: CASSQALDLFATNEKLFF

j_call: TRBJ1-5
v_call: TRBV5-5
d_call: TRBD1
cdr3_aa: CASSLERQGTQPQHF

j_call: TRBJ1-2
v_call: TRBV5-1
d_call: NA
cdr3_aa: CASSLQGDRYGYTF

j_call: TRBJ2-7
v_call: TRBV6-5
d_call: NA
cdr3_aa: CASSWLPGQRYEQYF

j_call: TRBJ2-3
v_call: TRBV29-1
d_call: NA
cdr3_aa: CSVEATASDTQYF

j_call: TRBJ1-5
v_call: TRBV7-9
d_call: NA
cdr3_aa: CASSPGPLQPQHF

j_call: TRBJ1-2
v_call: TRBV10-3
d_call: NA
cdr3_aa: CAISGTGSDGYTF

j_call: TRBJ2-7
v_call: TRBV2
d_call: TRBD2
cdr3_aa: CASADWGSGSEEQYF

j_call: TRBJ2-3
v_call: TRBV5-6
d_call: NA
cdr3_aa: CASRDTDTQYF

j_call: TRBJ1-6
v_call: TRBV10-3
d_call: TRBD1
cdr3_aa: CAISETDRLLTYNSPLHF

j_call: TRBJ2-3
v_call: TRBV5-1
d_call: NA
cdr3_aa: CASSRPNPGTDTQYF

j_call: TRBJ1-4
v_call: TRBV5-6
d_call: NA
cdr3_aa: CASRDRGMANEKLFF

j_call: TRBJ1-4
v_call: TRBV7-2
d_call: NA
cdr3_aa: CASSSAGANEKLFF

j_call: TRBJ1-2
v_call: TRBV6-5
d_call: NA
cdr3_aa: CASSYAPGLLVHLTF

j_call: TRBJ2-5
v_call: TRBV11-2
d_call: TRBD2
cdr3_aa: CASTSGGRETQYF

j_call: TRBJ1-5
v_call: TRBV28
d_call: NA
cdr3_aa: CASSTENQPQHF

j_call: TRBJ1-1
v_call: TRBV5-1
d_call: NA
cdr3_aa: CASSLWRATEAFF

j_call: TRBJ2-2
v_call: TRBV18
d_call: TRBD2
cdr3_aa: CASSPMTSANTGELFF

j_call: TRBJ1-1
v_call: TRBV7-9
d_call: NA
cdr3_aa: CASTREGYPEAFF

j_call: TRBJ1-2
v_call: TRBV6-5
d_call: TRBD1
cdr3_aa: CASSYGGGDYGYTF